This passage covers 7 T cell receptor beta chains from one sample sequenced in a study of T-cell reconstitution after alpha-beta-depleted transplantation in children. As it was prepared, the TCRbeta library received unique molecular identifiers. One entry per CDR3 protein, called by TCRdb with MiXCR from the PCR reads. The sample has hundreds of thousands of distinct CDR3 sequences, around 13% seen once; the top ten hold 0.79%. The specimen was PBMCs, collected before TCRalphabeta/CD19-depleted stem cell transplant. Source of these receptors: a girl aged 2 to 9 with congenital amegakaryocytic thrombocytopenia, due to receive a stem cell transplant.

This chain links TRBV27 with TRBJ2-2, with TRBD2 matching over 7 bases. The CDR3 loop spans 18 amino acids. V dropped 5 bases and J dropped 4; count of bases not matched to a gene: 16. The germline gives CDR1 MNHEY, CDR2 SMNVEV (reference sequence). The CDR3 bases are TGTGCCAGCAGTCCAGTCTTTATTGGCGGGAGTGGCACCGGGGAGCTGTTTTTT. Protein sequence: CASSPVFIGGSGTGELFF.

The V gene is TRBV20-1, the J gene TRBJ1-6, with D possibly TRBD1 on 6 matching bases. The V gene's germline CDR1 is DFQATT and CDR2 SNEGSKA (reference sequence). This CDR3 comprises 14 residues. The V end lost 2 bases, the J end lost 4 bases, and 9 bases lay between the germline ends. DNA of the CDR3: TGCAGTGCTAGATCCGGACAGTATAATTCACCCCTCCACTTT. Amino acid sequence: CSARSGQYNSPLHF.

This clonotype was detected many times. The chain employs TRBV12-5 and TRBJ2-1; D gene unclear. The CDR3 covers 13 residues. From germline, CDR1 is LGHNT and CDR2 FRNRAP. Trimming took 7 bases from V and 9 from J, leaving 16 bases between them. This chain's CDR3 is CASVRFSPTEQFF. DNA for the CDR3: TGTGCTAGTGTTAGGTTCAGCCCTACTGAGCAGTTCTTC.

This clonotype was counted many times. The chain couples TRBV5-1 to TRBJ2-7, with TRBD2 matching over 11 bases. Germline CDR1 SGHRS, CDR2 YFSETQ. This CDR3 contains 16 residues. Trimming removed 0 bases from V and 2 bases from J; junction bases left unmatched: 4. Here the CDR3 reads CASSLGLAGPPYEQYF. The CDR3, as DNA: TGCGCCAGCAGCTTGGGACTAGCGGGACCCCCCTACGAGCAGTACTTC.

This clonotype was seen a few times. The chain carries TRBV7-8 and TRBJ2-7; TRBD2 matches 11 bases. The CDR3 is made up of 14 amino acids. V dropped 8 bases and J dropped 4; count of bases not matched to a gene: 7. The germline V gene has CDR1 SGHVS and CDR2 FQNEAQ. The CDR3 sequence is CASGATSGSYEQYF. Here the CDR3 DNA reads TGTGCCAGCGGCGCAACTAGCGGGAGTTACGAGCAGTACTTC.

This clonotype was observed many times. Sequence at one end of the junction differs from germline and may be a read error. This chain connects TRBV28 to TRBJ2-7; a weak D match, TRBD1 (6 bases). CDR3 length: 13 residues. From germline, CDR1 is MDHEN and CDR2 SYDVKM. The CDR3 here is CASSTPGTRNWDF. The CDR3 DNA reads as TGTGCCAGCAGTACCCCCGGGACACGTAACTGGGACTTC.

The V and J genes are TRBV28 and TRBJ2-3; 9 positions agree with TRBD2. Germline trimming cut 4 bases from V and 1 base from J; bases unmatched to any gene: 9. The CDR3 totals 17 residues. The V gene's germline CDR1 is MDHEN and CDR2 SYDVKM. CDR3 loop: CASSSLAGVLRTDTQYF. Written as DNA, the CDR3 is TGTGCCAGCAGTTCCTTAGCGGGAGTGCTGCGCACAGATACGCAGTATTTT.